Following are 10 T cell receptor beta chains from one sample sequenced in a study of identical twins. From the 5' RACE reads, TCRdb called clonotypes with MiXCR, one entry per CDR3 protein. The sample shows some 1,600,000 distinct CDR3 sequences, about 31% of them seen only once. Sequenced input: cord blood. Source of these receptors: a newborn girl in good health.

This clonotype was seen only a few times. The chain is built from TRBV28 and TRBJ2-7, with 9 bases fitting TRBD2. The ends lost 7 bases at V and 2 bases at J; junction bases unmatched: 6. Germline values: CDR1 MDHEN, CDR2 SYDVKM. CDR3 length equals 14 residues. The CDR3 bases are TGTGCCAGCACTCTAGCGGGAAACCCCTACGAGCAGTACTTC. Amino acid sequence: CASTLAGNPYEQYF.

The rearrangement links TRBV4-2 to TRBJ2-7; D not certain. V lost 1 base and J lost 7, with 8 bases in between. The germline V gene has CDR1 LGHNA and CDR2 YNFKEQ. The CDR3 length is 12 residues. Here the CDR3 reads CASSQGDAEQYF. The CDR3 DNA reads TGTGCCAGCAGCCAAGGCGACGCTGAGCAGTACTTC.

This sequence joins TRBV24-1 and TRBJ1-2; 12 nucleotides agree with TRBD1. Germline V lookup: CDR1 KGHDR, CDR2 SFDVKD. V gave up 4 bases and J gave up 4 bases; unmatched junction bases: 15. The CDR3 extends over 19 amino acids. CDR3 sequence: CATSDRDGTGGERSYGYTF. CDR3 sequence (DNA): TGTGCCACCAGTGACAGGGACGGGACAGGGGGCGAGCGGAGCTATGGCTACACCTTC.

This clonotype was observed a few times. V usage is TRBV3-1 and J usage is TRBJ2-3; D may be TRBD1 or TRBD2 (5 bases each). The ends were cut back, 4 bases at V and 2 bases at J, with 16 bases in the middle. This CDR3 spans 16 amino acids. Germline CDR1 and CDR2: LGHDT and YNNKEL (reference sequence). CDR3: CASSLRGRGYTDTQYF. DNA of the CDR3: TGTGCCAGCAGCCTAAGGGGTCGGGGTTACACAGATACGCAGTATTTT.

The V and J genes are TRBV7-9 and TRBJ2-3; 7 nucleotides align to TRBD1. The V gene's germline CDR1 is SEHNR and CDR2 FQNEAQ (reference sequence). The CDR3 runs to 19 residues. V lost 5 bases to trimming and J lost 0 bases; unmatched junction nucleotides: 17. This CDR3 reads CASSLVTGDGTYSTDTQYF. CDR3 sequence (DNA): TGTGCCAGCAGCCTAGTAACAGGGGATGGTACCTATAGCACAGATACGCAGTATTTT.

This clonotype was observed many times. CDR3 bases: TGTGCCAGCAGCAACAGGGACTCCCCCTACAATGAGCAGTTCTTC. It is translated as CASSNRDSPYNEQFF. This sequence joins TRBV11-2 and TRBJ2-1; the D gene could be TRBD1 or TRBD2 (6 bases each). Germline V gene lookup returns CDR1 SGHAT and CDR2 FQNNGV. This CDR3 is 15 amino acids long. The V end lost 5 bases, the J end lost 2 bases, and 13 bases lay between the germline ends.

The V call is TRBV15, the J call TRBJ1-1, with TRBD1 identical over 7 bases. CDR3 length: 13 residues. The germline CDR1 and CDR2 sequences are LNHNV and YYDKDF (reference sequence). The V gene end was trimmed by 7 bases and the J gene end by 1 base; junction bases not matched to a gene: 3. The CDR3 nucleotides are TGTGCCACCAACTACAGGGGGAACACTGAAGCTTTCTTT. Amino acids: CATNYRGNTEAFF. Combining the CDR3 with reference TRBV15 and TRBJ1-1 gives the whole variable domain DAMVIQNPRYQVTQFGKPVTLSCSQTLNHNVMYWYQQKSSQAPKLLFHYYDKDFNNEADTPDNFQSRRPNTSFCFLDIRSPGLGDTAMYLCATNYRGNTEAFFGQGTRLTVV.

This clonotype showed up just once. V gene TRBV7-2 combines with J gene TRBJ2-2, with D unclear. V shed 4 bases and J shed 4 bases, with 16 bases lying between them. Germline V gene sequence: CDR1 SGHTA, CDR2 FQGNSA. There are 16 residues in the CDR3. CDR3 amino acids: CASSSGGRVATGELFF. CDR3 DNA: TGTGCCAGCAGCTCAGGTGGAAGGGTCGCCACCGGGGAGCTGTTTTTT.

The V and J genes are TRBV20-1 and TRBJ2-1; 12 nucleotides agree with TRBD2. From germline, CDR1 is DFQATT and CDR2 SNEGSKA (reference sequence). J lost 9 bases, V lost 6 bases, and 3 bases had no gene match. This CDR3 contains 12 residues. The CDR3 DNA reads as TGCAGTGCGCTAGCGGGGGGGCTTGAGCAGTTCTTC. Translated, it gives CSALAGGLEQFF.

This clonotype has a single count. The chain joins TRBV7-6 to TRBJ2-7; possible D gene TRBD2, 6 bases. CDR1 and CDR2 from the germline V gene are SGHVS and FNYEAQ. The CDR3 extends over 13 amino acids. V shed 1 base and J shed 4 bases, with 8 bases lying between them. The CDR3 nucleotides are TGTGCCAGCAGCTTAGGCGGGATGTACGAGCAGTACTTC. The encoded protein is CASSLGGMYEQYF.